The present entry profiles one T cell receptor beta chain with its context. Its antigen remains unidentified. TCR beta VDJ and CDR3 profiles were obtained from a genomic DNA template. TCRdb re-called the reads with MiXCR, one entry per CDR3 protein. The sample has 130,000 or so distinct CDR3 sequences, approximately 41% seen once; the top ten hold over 6.5%. This sample stems from a study of CD8+CD57+ T cells in acquired aplastic anemia. Study-wide context: Sorted CD4+ and CD8+ cell DNA averaged around 3.3 ug. As sequenced from healthy donors, CD4+ cells averaged roughly 10 million reads.

This CDR3 has 16 residues. V was pared by 6 bases and J by 3 bases, with 9 bases of the junction left unmatched. Germline lookup yields CDR1 MNHNS and CDR2 SASEGT. Study-wide results and caveats: Patients showed no significant difference from controls in CD8+ Simpson's diversity.

V and J are TRBV6-1 and TRBJ2-7; TRBD2 agrees at 12 bases. Sequencing used sorted CD4+, CD8+, or CD8+CD57+ T cells (not recorded which) from PBMCs. The sequence came from a human donor in good health, serving as a control. CDR3 in DNA: TGTGCCAGCAGGGGAGGGGGACTAGCGGGCGACTACGAGCAGTACTTC. Its translation: CASRGGGLAGDYEQYF.